This T cell receptor (beta chain) was retrieved from a study of T cell clonality in common variable immunodeficiency. Method: immunoSEQ multiplex PCR; TCRdb's copy keeps in-frame clones and lacks some. This repertoire holds fewer than 50,000 clones, and none appear only once. This clone has ten or more counts. This TCR came from a person aged 18 to 70 in good health. The specimen was peripheral blood mononuclear cells.

CDR3 residues: CASSIWEGGSNQPQHF. CDR3 DNA (partial): TGTGCCAGTAGTATATGGGAAGGGGGCAGCAATCAGCCC. This chain uses TRBV19 with TRBJ1-5, with 7 bases aligning to TRBD1. The missing CDR3 end, 3 residues past where the read stops, is filled in from the germline J gene. J gave up 1 base and V 2 bases, and 5 bases lay outside the gene matches. Germline V CDR1 and CDR2: LNHDA, SQIVND (reference sequence). This CDR3 contains 16 residues.